This T cell receptor (beta chain) originates from a study of T cell responses to AZD1222 COVID-19 vaccine. Study-wide results and limits: Among those given AZD1222, only six or seven were seropositive at baseline.

The length of the CDR3 is 15 residues. V trimming: 4 bases; J trimming: 9 bases; junction bases outside the gene matches: 15. The germline CDR1 and CDR2 sequences are SGDLS and YYNGEE. Clones were read by immunoSEQ multiplex PCR, and TCRdb kept only the in-frame ones, dropping some. The sample holds 80,000 to 100,000 clones, over 80% seen once. There are a few counts of this clone. The antigen remains unidentified. The receptor comes from an adult who received the AZD1222 COVID-19 vaccine. Source: peripheral blood, taken 28 days after the second AZD1222 dose. J is TRBJ1-2 and V is TRBV9; 7 bases map to TRBD1. The CDR3, as DNA: TGTGCCAGCAGCCCGACAGGGAGGGGGGAGTGGAGCTACACCTTC. Translated: CASSPTGRGEWSYTF.